These 8 T cell receptor beta chains were sequenced from one sample in a study of shared clonotypes between healthy human individuals. The assay was immunoSEQ multiplex PCR, and TCRdb's table has in-frame clones only and misses some. The data contain almost 750,000 clones, around 77% of them singletons. Material: memory CD4+ T cells sorted from blood. Subset of the sample: CD45RA-negative fraction. These receptors were obtained from a woman aged 25 to 39 in good health.

CDR3 loop: CAISESGLANYEQYF. As DNA, the CDR3 is TGTGCCATCAGTGAGTCAGGACTAGCGAACTACGAGCAGTACTTC. The chain has TRBV10-3 and TRBJ2-7, with 9 bases aligning to TRBD2. Germline CDR1 reads ENHRY; CDR2 reads SYGVKD. V was pared by 0 bases and J by 3 bases, with 3 bases of the junction left unmatched. The CDR3 runs 15 residues.

The chain recombines TRBV10-3 with TRBJ2-1; 8 bases line up with TRBD2. The CDR3 sequence is 13 residues long. CDR1 ENHRY and CDR2 SYGVKD come from the germline V gene. With 4 bases clipped from V and 8 bases from J, the junction kept 4 bases outside the gene matches. The CDR3 region has the DNA TGTGCCATCAGTGGGCAGCGGGAGTATGAGCAGTTCTTC. This encodes CAISGQREYEQFF.

This clone was seen ten or more times. V and J are TRBV18 and TRBJ2-2; a possible D gene is TRBD2 (7 bases). CDR1 and CDR2 (germline): KGHSH, LQKENI. V shed 0 bases and J shed 4 bases, with 12 bases lying between them. This CDR3 contains 16 residues. CDR3 loop: CASSPPGGPATGELFF. CDR3 sequence (DNA): TGTGCCAGCTCACCACCGGGGGGGCCTGCCACCGGGGAGCTGTTTTTT. The complete variable domain, with remaining parts taken from reference TRBV18 and TRBJ2-2, reads NAGVMQNPRHLVRRRGQEARLRCSPMKGHSHVYWYRQLPEEGLKFMVYLQKENIIDESGMPKERFSAEFPKEGPSILRIQQVVRGDSAAYFCASSPPGGPATGELFFGEGSRLTVL.

This clone was detected a few times. The chain has TRBV5-4 and TRBJ2-1, with a weak D call TRBD2 (5 bases). CDR1 is SGHNT and CDR2 is YYREEE in the germline V gene (reference sequence). The V gene lost 1 base and the J gene lost 3 bases, with 8 bases spanning the gap. This CDR3 spans 14 amino acids. The CDR3 is CASSLFEGYNEQFF. DNA for the CDR3: TGTGCCAGCAGCTTGTTCGAGGGCTACAATGAGCAGTTCTTC.

The V call is TRBV7-2, the J call TRBJ2-3; D unclear. The CDR3 contains 12 residues. Looked up from germline, CDR1 is SGHTA and CDR2 is FQGNSA. V dropped 5 bases and J dropped 6 bases, with 9 bases sitting between them. This CDR3 reads CASSPYRDTQYF. The CDR3 DNA sequence: TGTGCCAGCAGCCCGTACCGGGATACGCAGTATTTT.

Of note for this clone: Different DNA sequences within this sample yield the same CDR3. CDR3 nucleotide sequence: TGTGCCAGCAGCGATGACAGGGGGCGAGAGACCCAGTACTTC. As protein: CASSDDRGRETQYF. The chain joins TRBV14 to TRBJ2-5, with 10 bases aligning to TRBD1. V was pared by 5 bases and J by 4 bases, with 4 bases of the junction left unmatched. This CDR3 has 14 residues. Germline V lookup: CDR1 SGHDN, CDR2 FVKESK.

This chain uses TRBV7-9 with TRBJ2-3, with a possible D match to TRBD1 (5 bases). Germline V CDR1 and CDR2: SEHNR, FQNEAQ (reference sequence). V lost 6 bases and J 6 bases, leaving 19 bases between the germline ends. The CDR3 runs 15 residues. CDR3 in amino acids: CASRFVTGKTDTQYF. CDR3 DNA: TGTGCCAGCAGATTCGTCACAGGTAAAACGGATACGCAGTATTTT.

V and J are TRBV29-1 and TRBJ1-4; no clear D. CDR1 SQVTM and CDR2 ANQGSEA come from the germline V gene. Trimming stripped 4 bases from V and 5 bases from J, with 11 bases between. The CDR3 spans 13 residues. The CDR3 region is CSVGTAQNEKLFF. The CDR3 DNA reads TGCAGCGTTGGGACGGCACAAAATGAAAAACTGTTTTTT.